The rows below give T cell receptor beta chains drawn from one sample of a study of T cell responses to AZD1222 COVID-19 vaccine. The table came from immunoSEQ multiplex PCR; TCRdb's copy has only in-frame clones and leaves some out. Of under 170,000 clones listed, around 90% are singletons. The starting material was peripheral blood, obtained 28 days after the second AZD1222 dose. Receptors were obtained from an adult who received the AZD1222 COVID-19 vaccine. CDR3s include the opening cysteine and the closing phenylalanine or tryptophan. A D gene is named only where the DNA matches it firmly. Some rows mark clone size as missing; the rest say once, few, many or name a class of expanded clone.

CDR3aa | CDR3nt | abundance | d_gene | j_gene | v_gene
CASSLVRYEQYF | TGTGCCAGCAGCTTAGTAAGATACGAGCAGTACTTC | NA | NA | TRBJ2-7 | TRBV11-2
CASSWAWKGTGELFF | TGTGCCAGCAGCTGGGCTTGGAAGGGCACCGGGGAGCTGTTTTTT | NA | NA | TRBJ2-2 | TRBV3-1/TRBV3-2
CASNTGTSGYNEQFF | TGTGCCAGTAATACCGGGACTAGCGGGTACAATGAGCAGTTCTTC | few | TRBD2 | TRBJ2-1 | TRBV19
CASSQVAGGRHEQFF | TGTGCCAGCAGCCAAGTTGCGGGAGGTCGGCATGAGCAGTTCTTC | NA | TRBD2 | TRBJ2-1 | TRBV14
CASSLEGVLNQPQHF | TGTGCCAGCAGCTTGGAGGGGGTACTGAATCAGCCCCAGCATTTT | NA | NA | TRBJ1-5 | TRBV5-8
CASSVGMEAPYEQYF | TGTGCCAGCAGCGTAGGTATGGAGGCCCCCTACGAGCAGTACTTC | NA | NA | TRBJ2-7 | TRBV5-8
CASSLRGGYGYTF | TGTGCCAGCAGCCTCCGGGGGGGGTATGGCTACACCTTC | NA | NA | TRBJ1-2 | TRBV3-1/TRBV3-2
CASSQGSSYEQYF | TGTGCCAGCAGCCAAGGGTCCTCCTACGAGCAGTACTTC | NA | NA | TRBJ2-7 | TRBV16
CASGPTGRDEQFF | TGTGCTAGTGGACCCACAGGGAGGGATGAGCAGTTCTTC | NA | NA | TRBJ2-1 | TRBV12-5
CASSPTGPEQYF | TGTGCCAGCAGCCCGACAGGGCCCGAGCAGTACTTC | NA | TRBD1 | TRBJ2-7 | TRBV27
CASSIQGVAEKLFF | TGTGCCAGCAGTATCCAGGGGGTGGCTGAAAAACTGTTTTTT | NA | TRBD1 | TRBJ1-4 | TRBV2
CASSQERLAGVFQETQYF | TGTGCCAGCAGCCAAGAAAGACTAGCGGGAGTGTTCCAAGAGACCCAGTACTTC | NA | TRBD2 | TRBJ2-5 | TRBV3-1/TRBV3-2
CAWSVGSAGQETQYF | TGTGCCTGGAGTGTAGGTTCTGCGGGGCAAGAGACCCAGTACTTC | NA | NA | TRBJ2-5 | TRBV30
CASSFRSVGGNTEAFF | TGTGCCAGCAGTTTCCGCTCTGTAGGGGGGAACACTGAAGCTTTCTTT | NA | NA | TRBJ1-1 | TRBV28
CASSYSWSYGYTF | TGTGCCAGCAGTTACTCATGGAGCTATGGCTACACCTTC | NA | NA | TRBJ1-2 | TRBV6-5
CSVEGEGNYGYTF | TGCAGCGTTGAAGGAGAGGGGAACTATGGCTACACCTTC | NA | NA | TRBJ1-2 | TRBV29-1
CSVYQGSSYGYTF | TGCAGCGTTTACCAGGGTTCGAGCTATGGCTACACCTTC | NA | NA | TRBJ1-2 | TRBV29-1
CASSFRAGSGNTIYF | TGTGCCAGCAGTTTCAGGGCAGGGTCCGGAAACACCATATATTTT | NA | NA | TRBJ1-3 | TRBV27
CAWSRDRDEQYF | TGTGCCTGGAGTCGCGACAGGGACGAGCAGTACTTC | NA | TRBD1 | TRBJ2-7 | TRBV30
CASSQGSPGEQYF | TGTGCCAGCAGCCAAGGGTCGCCTGGCGAGCAGTACTTC | NA | NA | TRBJ2-7 | TRBV3-1/TRBV3-2
CSVDRRGYNEQFF | TGCAGCGTTGATCGCCGGGGCTACAATGAGCAGTTCTTC | NA | NA | TRBJ2-1 | TRBV29-1
CAISDPGNYGYTF | TGTGCCATCAGTGACCCGGGGAACTATGGCTACACCTTC | NA | NA | TRBJ1-2 | TRBV10-3
CSVEGGDGYEQYF | TGCAGCGTTGAAGGGGGGGACGGCTACGAGCAGTACTTC | NA | NA | TRBJ2-7 | TRBV29-1
CASSWIPGQGNQPQHF | TGTGCCAGTAGTTGGATTCCGGGACAGGGCAATCAGCCCCAGCATTTT | NA | TRBD1 | TRBJ1-5 | TRBV19
CASSPFLRGGQPQHF | TGTGCCAGCAGTCCCTTCCTAAGGGGAGGTCAGCCCCAGCATTTT | few | NA | TRBJ1-5 | TRBV28
CASSVGIAGGPGNEQFF | TGTGCCAGCAGCGTAGGGATAGCGGGAGGGCCTGGGAATGAGCAGTTCTTC | NA | TRBD2 | TRBJ2-1 | TRBV9
CASSFVASTDTQYF | TGCGCCAGCAGCTTTGTGGCTAGCACAGATACGCAGTATTTT | NA | NA | TRBJ2-3 | TRBV5-1
CASSFWGPNQPQHF | TGTGCCAGCAGTTTTTGGGGGCCGAATCAGCCCCAGCATTTT | NA | NA | TRBJ1-5 | TRBV6-5
CASSVDVNYGYTF | TGTGCCAGCAGCGTGGACGTCAATTATGGCTACACCTTC | NA | NA | TRBJ1-2 | TRBV7-8
CASSSLPTGSAEAFF | TGTGCCAGCAGTAGCTTACCGACAGGGTCGGCTGAAGCTTTCTTT | NA | TRBD1 | TRBJ1-1 | TRBV2
CASSKGQGEQPQHF | TGTGCCAGCTCTAAGGGACAGGGGGAACAGCCCCAGCATTTT | NA | TRBD1 | TRBJ1-5 | TRBV2